This T cell receptor beta chain was sequenced in a study of blood T cell repertoires in COVID-19. The overall study: Acute-phase and convalescent COVID-19 samples originated in the United States, Italy and Spain.

Those enrolled in Seattle joined during active infection and were followed longitudinally afterward. Per the original data handling: Reference gene primers were amplified, and this amplification served to estimate nucleated cell counts. TCRdb's table, derived via immunoSEQ multiplex PCR, lists solely in-frame clones and lacks some. The D gene and trimming were derived from the DNA, and the V and J assignments and clone size from that table. The sample yields some 150,000 clones, 86% seen once. Per germline, CDR1 MNHEY and CDR2 SMNVEV (reference sequence). V was pared by 7 bases and J by 6 bases, with 19 bases between. The CDR3 runs to 14 residues.

This sequence originates from a woman aged 55-69 years with COVID-19, enrolled during active disease. The chain couples TRBV27 to TRBJ2-7, with D maybe TRBD1 (6 bases). Sample: peripheral blood. CDR3 loop: CASTEDLRTAEQYF. The CDR3 DNA follows: TGTGCCAGCACCGAGGATTTGCGGACAGCCGAGCAGTACTTC.